These 5 T cell receptor beta chains were all obtained from the same sample, sequenced in a study of blood T cell repertoires in COVID-19. TCRdb keeps only in-frame clones here, not all; method: immunoSEQ multiplex PCR. Of about 180,000 clones in the sample, roughly four fifths were seen once. The material sequenced was peripheral blood. The origin of the receptors is a woman in her sixties or seventies with COVID-19, enrolled during active disease.

The chain has TRBV30 and TRBJ1-5; 10 nucleotides align to TRBD1. V dropped 5 bases and J dropped 5; count of bases not matched to a gene: 3. Germline V gene lookup returns CDR1 GTSNPN and CDR2 SVGIG (reference sequence). This CDR3 has 13 residues. The chain's CDR3 is CAWATGGDQPQHF. In DNA form, the CDR3 reads TGTGCCTGGGCGACAGGGGGCGATCAGCCCCAGCATTTT.

J is TRBJ1-1 and V is TRBV15, with D uncertain. CDR1 LNHNV and CDR2 YYDKDF come from the germline V gene (reference sequence). V lost 0 bases, J lost 2 bases, and 7 bases lay in between. This CDR3 spans 14 amino acids. The CDR3 sequence: CATSRDFPNTEAFF. The DNA of the CDR3 is TGTGCCACCAGCAGAGATTTCCCAAACACTGAAGCTTTCTTT.

This clone has just a few counts. The chain couples TRBV6-2 or TRBV6-3 to TRBJ2-5, with D possibly TRBD2 on 6 matching bases. The germline gives CDR1 MNHEY, CDR2 SVGEGT. V gave up 6 bases and J gave up 5 bases, with 13 bases separating them. The CDR3 extends over 13 amino acids. Written as DNA, the CDR3 is TGTGCCAGCAGCCGGAGGGCCAGGGAGACCCAGTACTTC. Translated, it gives CASSRRARETQYF.

This clone was picked up one time. This sequence joins TRBV11-2 and TRBJ2-2; 12 bases align to TRBD2. The CDR3 is made up of 18 amino acids. Unmatched junction bases numbered 8, after V lost 2 bases and J lost 4 bases. Germline CDR1 and CDR2: SGHAT and FQNNGV. The CDR3 nucleotides are TGTGCCAGCAGCTTAAAGGTGACTAGCGGGAGCCCCACCGGGGAGCTGTTTTTT. Its protein product is CASSLKVTSGSPTGELFF.

The V call is TRBV18, the J call TRBJ2-7; the match to TRBD2 covers 11 bases. Germline V gives CDR1 KGHSH, CDR2 LQKENI. V shed 8 bases, J shed 3 bases, and the junction held 6 bases outside the gene matches. CDR3 length: 14 amino acids. The CDR3 loop is CASRAGTSGYEQYF. DNA for the CDR3: TGTGCCAGCCGGGCCGGGACTAGCGGCTACGAGCAGTACTTC.